Following are 15 T cell receptor beta chains from one sample sequenced in a study of blood T cell repertoires in COVID-19. Here immunoSEQ multiplex PCR was the method, and the copy in TCRdb shows in-frame clones only, minus some. The table has about 81,000 clones, under 90% seen once; the top ten hold over 10%. The source material was peripheral blood. The receptors stem from a human donor in a cohort sampled during active COVID-19.

This sequence joins TRBV7-9 and TRBJ2-7; D not certain. In germline, CDR1 is SEHNR, CDR2 FQNEAQ (reference sequence). Trimming left V 6 bases short and J 0 bases short, with 6 bases between. This CDR3 spans 12 amino acids. This chain's CDR3 is CASSSVSYEQYF. Written as DNA, the CDR3 is TGTGCCAGCAGTTCAGTCTCCTACGAGCAGTACTTC.

The rearrangement uses TRBV5-4 and TRBJ2-2, with a weak D call TRBD1 (6 bases). This CDR3 is 14 amino acids long. V shed 5 bases and J shed 2 bases, with 10 bases lying between them. Germline CDR1 is SGHNT and CDR2 is YYREEE (reference sequence). The chain's CDR3 is CASSPQGNTGELFF. The CDR3 nucleotides read TGTGCCAGCAGTCCACAGGGAAACACCGGGGAGCTGTTTTTT.

The chain combines TRBV7-2 with TRBJ1-2; 8 bases align to TRBD1. Unmatched junction bases numbered 5, after V lost 0 bases and J lost 5 bases. The CDR3 is 15 residues long. Germline V gene lookup returns CDR1 SGHTA and CDR2 FQGNSA. DNA for the CDR3: TGTGCCAGCAGCTTAGCGGCAGGGGGCTATTATGGCTACACCTTC. Its translation: CASSLAAGGYYGYTF.

J is TRBJ2-7 and V is TRBV2, with a weak D call TRBD2 (6 bases). Trimming cost V 6 bases and J 0 bases, with 9 bases left between them. Per the germline V gene, CDR1 is SNHLY and CDR2 is FYNNEI. The CDR3 is 13 residues long. The CDR3 loop reads CASRGTDSYEQYF. CDR3 coding DNA: TGTGCCAGCAGGGGGACTGACTCCTACGAGCAGTACTTC. Using reference TRBV2 and TRBJ2-7 for the parts outside the CDR3, the full variable domain is EPEVTQTPSHQVTQMGQEVILRCVPISNHLYFYWYRQILGQKVEFLVSFYNNEISEKSEIFDDQFSVERPDGSNFTLKIRSTKLEDSAMYFCASRGTDSYEQYFGPGTRLTVT.

This clone has only a few counts. The chain employs TRBV27 and TRBJ1-1; D unresolved. Between the trimmed V and J ends, which lost 0 bases and 4 bases, there was a span of 9 bases. Germline assignment: CDR1 MNHEY and CDR2 SMNVEV (reference sequence). The CDR3 covers 14 residues. CDR3 residues: CASSLSFTRTEAFF. DNA for the CDR3: TGTGCCAGCAGTTTATCCTTCACTCGCACTGAAGCTTTCTTT.

V usage is TRBV3-1 (or the pseudogene TRBV3-2) and J usage is TRBJ1-2; D is perhaps TRBD1 (5 bases). V was trimmed by 1 base and J by 4 bases, leaving 7 bases between them. The CDR3 has 13 residues. Looked up from germline, CDR1 is LGHDT and CDR2 is YNNKEL (reference sequence). As DNA, the CDR3 is TGTGCCAGCAGCCAAGCAGGGCTCTATGGCTACACCTTC. It is translated as CASSQAGLYGYTF.

V is TRBV6-1 and J is TRBJ1-1; D gene unclear. V lost 3 bases, J lost 2 bases, and 7 bases lay in between. There are 13 residues in the CDR3. Germline assignment: CDR1 MNHNS and CDR2 SASEGT. Written as DNA, the CDR3 is TGTGCCAGCAGTGAGAGCTTTAACACTGAAGCTTTCTTT. Its translation is CASSESFNTEAFF.

V is TRBV18 and J is TRBJ2-3; D uncertain. This CDR3 is built from 12 residues. Germline V gene sequence: CDR1 KGHSH, CDR2 LQKENI. Trimming took 3 bases from V and 6 from J, leaving 7 bases between them. This CDR3 is CASSPSLDTQYF. CDR3 nucleotides: TGTGCCAGCTCACCGTCGTTGGATACGCAGTATTTT.

The V call is TRBV6-5, the J call TRBJ2-1, with 9 bases fitting TRBD2. The CDR3 has 15 residues. Per the germline V gene, CDR1 is MNHEY and CDR2 is SVGAGI. Trimming took 7 bases from V and 0 from J; bases not matched to a gene: 4. The CDR3 region has the DNA TGTGCCAGCATCTGGCGGGGGGGCTCCTACAATGAGCAGTTCTTC. Protein: CASIWRGGSYNEQFF.

The V call is TRBV5-1, the J call TRBJ2-3; 7 bases map to TRBD1. This CDR3 region has 16 residues. Germline CDR1 SGHRS, CDR2 YFSETQ. V was clipped by 0 bases and J by 5 bases; unmatched bases: 9. As DNA, the CDR3 is TGCGCCAGCAGCTTGGGTTCAGGGGGTCAGGGAGATACGCAGTATTTT. Translating it yields CASSLGSGGQGDTQYF.

This chain connects TRBV7-8 to TRBJ2-1; 13 nucleotides align to TRBD2. The CDR3 has 15 residues. The V gene end was trimmed by 5 bases and the J gene end by 10 bases; junction bases not matched to a gene: 8. Germline lookup yields CDR1 SGHVS and CDR2 FQNEAQ. As DNA, the CDR3 is TGTGCCAGCAGCGTAGGACTAGCGGGGGCCACCGAGCAGTTCTTC. It is translated as CASSVGLAGATEQFF.

The chain combines TRBV6-5 with TRBJ2-7; a possible D gene is TRBD1 (5 bases). The CDR3 consists of 15 residues. Between the trimmed V and J ends, which lost 7 bases and 1 base, there was a span of 17 bases. The germline V gene encodes CDR1 MNHEY and CDR2 SVGAGI. CDR3 sequence: CASTDPRRASYEQYF. For the CDR3, the DNA is TGTGCCAGCACCGACCCGCGCAGGGCTTCCTACGAGCAGTACTTC.

The rearrangement joins TRBV7-3 to TRBJ2-1, with TRBD2 identical over 9 bases. Germline CDR1 reads SGHTA; CDR2 reads FQGTGA. V shed 5 bases, J shed 2 bases, and the junction held 1 base outside the gene matches. The CDR3 extends over 14 amino acids. As DNA, the CDR3 is TGTGCCAGCAGCCGCGGGGGGGCCTACAATGAGCAGTTCTTC. This encodes CASSRGGAYNEQFF.

This chain uses TRBV27 with TRBJ2-2; D gene unclear. Germline CDR1 MNHEY, CDR2 SMNVEV (reference sequence). The ends were cut back, 5 bases at V and 0 bases at J, with 4 bases in the middle. The CDR3 totals 13 residues. CDR3 sequence: CASSQSNTGELFF. Written as DNA, the CDR3 is TGTGCCAGCAGTCAATCGAACACCGGGGAGCTGTTTTTT.

The chain employs TRBV3-1 (or the pseudogene TRBV3-2) and TRBJ2-5; TRBD2 might be the D (7 bases). Between the trimmed V and J ends, which lost 0 bases and 5 bases, there was a span of 13 bases. In germline, CDR1 is LGHDT, CDR2 YNNKEL (reference sequence). The CDR3 is made up of 15 amino acids. The CDR3 DNA is TGTGCCAGCAGCCAAGAAGGGGGGAGGGAGGAGACCCAGTACTTC. Its protein is CASSQEGGREETQYF.